This T cell receptor (beta chain) was profiled in a study of blood T cell repertoires in COVID-19. Looking at the study overall: Samples representing acute and convalescent COVID-19 were sourced from the United States, Italy and Spain. From T cells, B-cell-depleted T cells, or PBMCs came the material, which was cDNA or gDNA.

Methods used by the authors: The authors estimated nucleated cell counts from reference gene primer amplification. Only in-frame clones appear in the TCRdb table, and some are missing; sequencing was by immunoSEQ multiplex PCR. For V, J and clone size, that table is used; D and trimming come from the DNA. The sample includes around 100,000 clones, 85% to 90% of them seen just once. The CDR3 length is 15 residues. Germline-derived CDR1 and CDR2 are SGHRS and YFSETQ. Trimming removed 1 base from V and 2 bases from J, with 12 bases in between. The rearrangement links TRBV5-1 to TRBJ1-2; a weak D match, TRBD1 (5 bases). This clonotype originated in a human donor in a cohort sampled during active COVID-19. Sequencing was done on a sample of peripheral blood. The CDR3 region has the DNA TGCGCCAGCAGCTTGAGGGGCGAAGGGAACTATGGCTACACCTTC. Encoded protein: CASSLRGEGNYGYTF.